The sequence of this T cell receptor beta chain was determined in a study of blood T cell repertoires in COVID-19. Study summary: Acute and convalescent COVID-19 samples came from the United States, Italy and Spain. From T cells, B-cell-depleted T cells, or PBMCs came the material, which was cDNA or gDNA.

Looked up from germline, CDR1 is SGHTA and CDR2 is FQGNSA. V was cut by 0 bases and J by 7 bases, with 7 bases left in between. This CDR3 contains 14 residues. In the study's own analysis: How many nucleated cells were present was estimated from reference gene primer amplification. The protocol was immunoSEQ multiplex PCR, while the TCRdb copy is restricted to in-frame clones and leaves out a portion. The DNA gave D and trimming, while V, J and clone size come from that table. The sample records approximately 130,000 clones, roughly four fifths being singletons. Sequenced sample: peripheral blood. V usage is TRBV7-2 and J usage is TRBJ1-6; D remains ambiguous. The clonotype originates from a human donor in a cohort sampled during active COVID-19. This CDR3 reads CASSLALRNSPLHF. DNA for the CDR3: TGTGCCAGCAGCTTAGCGTTGCGGAATTCACCCCTCCACTTT.